A selection of T cell receptor beta chains follows, all from one sample in a study of T cell repertoires in cytomegalovirus infection. These receptors are not linked to any known antigen. MiXCR was run by TCRdb on the reads, yielding one entry per CDR3 protein. The profile shows about 900,000 distinct CDR3 sequences, 25% to 40% of them singletons. The starting material was cultured CD8+ T cells from PBMCs, obtained from culture after CMV antigen stimulation. Every receptor here comes from a human donor in good health (CMV status not recorded). Some clones in this sample may be carry-over from other donors' samples. Both conserved end residues are part of each CDR3. D genes are given only for firm matches. Clone size is stated in some rows and not others, as once, few, many or a class when expanded.

D	size	V	J	CDR3	DNA
NA	few	TRBV6-6	TRBJ1-1	CASSYSGSPEAFF	TGTGCCAGCAGTTACTCGGGCAGTCCTGAAGCTTTCTTT
NA	many	TRBV7-6	TRBJ2-1	CASSLVTGRSYNEQFF	TGTGCCAGCAGCTTAGTCACAGGGCGCAGCTACAATGAGCAGTTCTTC
TRBD1	large	TRBV4-1	TRBJ1-1	CASSQRGLAFF	TGCGCCAGCAGCCAAAGGGGGCTAGCTTTCTTT
NA	once	TRBV6-2/TRBV6-3	TRBJ1-5	CASSYKQRHQPQHF	TGTGCCAGCAGTTACAAACAACGCCATCAGCCCCAGCATTTT
NA	NA	TRBV27	TRBJ1-1	CASKTGPEAFF	TGTGCCAGCAAGACCGGGCCTGAAGCTTTCTTT
NA	NA	TRBV7-9	TRBJ2-2	CASSPRVGHTGELFF	TGTGCCAGCAGCCCTCGCGTGGGTCACACCGGGGAGCTGTTTTTT
NA	NA	TRBV27	TRBJ2-4	CASMGRELIQYF	TGTGCCAGCATGGGCAGGGAGCTAATTCAGTACTTC
NA	NA	TRBV29-1	TRBJ2-1	CSVDPTSSYNEQFF	TGCAGCGTTGACCCGACGAGCTCCTACAATGAGCAGTTCTTC
TRBD2	NA	TRBV10-3	TRBJ2-1	CAISGPPGTTRAYNEQFF	TGTGCCATCAGTGGTCCGCCCGGGACTACTCGTGCCTACAATGAGCAGTTCTTC
TRBD2	many	TRBV7-2	TRBJ2-7	CASSSSGGANLPSYEQYF	TGTGCCAGCAGCAGTAGCGGGGGGGCAAACCTCCCCTCCTACGAGCAGTACTTC
TRBD1	NA	TRBV15	TRBJ2-4	CATSRGDRPEGLAKNIQYF	TGTGCCACCAGCAGAGGGGACAGGCCGGAGGGATTAGCCAAAAACATTCAGTACTTC
NA	few	TRBV19	TRBJ1-1	CASRTGLSTEAFF	TGTGCCAGTAGAACAGGGCTGAGCACTGAAGCTTTCTTT
NA	NA	TRBV12-5	TRBJ2-1	CASGQTTYNEQFF	TGTGCTAGTGGACAGACAACCTACAATGAGCAGTTCTTC
NA	few	TRBV19	TRBJ1-1	CASSIVSGGTEAFF	TGTGCCAGTAGTATAGTTTCCGGGGGCACTGAAGCTTTCTTT
TRBD1	many	TRBV7-9	TRBJ2-1	CASSGGRDRANEQFF	TGTGCCAGCAGCGGAGGTAGGGACAGGGCCAATGAGCAGTTCTTC
NA	NA	TRBV27	TRBJ1-5	CASSLVAPRRLYQPQHF	TGTGCCAGCAGTTTAGTTGCGCCGCGAAGACTATATCAGCCCCAGCATTTT
NA	NA	TRBV4-3	TRBJ1-4	CASSQDSRAGGPTNEKLFF	TGCGCCAGCAGCCAAGATTCGCGGGCCGGGGGGCCAACTAATGAAAAACTGTTTTTT
TRBD2	once	TRBV18	TRBJ2-1	CASSPPTSGEYNEQFF	TGTGCCAGCTCACCACCAACTAGCGGGGAGTACAATGAGCAGTTCTTC
NA	few	TRBV4-1	TRBJ1-1	CASSQDGVMNTEAFF	TGCGCCAGCAGCCAAGATGGGGTGATGAACACTGAAGCTTTCTTT
NA	many	TRBV7-2	TRBJ2-1	CASSLRERDEQFF	TGTGCCAGCAGCCTCCGTGAGAGGGATGAGCAGTTCTTC
NA	NA	TRBV6-5	TRBJ2-1	CASFPLAGTRSYNEQFF	TGTGCCAGCTTCCCCCTAGCCGGGACACGTTCCTACAATGAGCAGTTCTTC
TRBD2	NA	TRBV3-1	TRBJ2-1	CASSQEAGAYNEQFF	TGTGCCAGCAGCCAAGAAGCGGGGGCTTACAATGAGCAGTTCTTC
TRBD1	NA	TRBV7-6	TRBJ2-6	CASSSPPWGQGAFGANVLTF	TGTGCCAGCAGCTCTCCCCCGTGGGGTCAGGGGGCGTTTGGGGCCAACGTCCTGACTTTC